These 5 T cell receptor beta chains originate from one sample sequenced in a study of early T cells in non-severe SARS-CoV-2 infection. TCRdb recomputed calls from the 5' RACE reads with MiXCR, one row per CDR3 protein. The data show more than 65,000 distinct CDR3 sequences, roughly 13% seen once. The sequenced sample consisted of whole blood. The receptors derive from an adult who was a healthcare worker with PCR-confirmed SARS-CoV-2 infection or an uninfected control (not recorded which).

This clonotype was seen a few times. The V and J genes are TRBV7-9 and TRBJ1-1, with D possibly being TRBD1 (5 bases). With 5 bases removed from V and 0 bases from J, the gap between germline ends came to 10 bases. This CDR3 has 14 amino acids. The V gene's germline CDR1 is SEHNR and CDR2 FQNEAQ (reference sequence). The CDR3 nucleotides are TGTGCCAGCAGCCCCCGGGACCTGAACACTGAAGCTTTCTTT. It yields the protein CASSPRDLNTEAFF.

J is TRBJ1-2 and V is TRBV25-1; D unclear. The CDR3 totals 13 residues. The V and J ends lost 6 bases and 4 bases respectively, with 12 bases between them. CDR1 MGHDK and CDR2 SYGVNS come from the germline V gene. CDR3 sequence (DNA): TGTGCCAGCAGCGGTGGACTCGCCTATGGCTACACCTTC. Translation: CASSGGLAYGYTF.

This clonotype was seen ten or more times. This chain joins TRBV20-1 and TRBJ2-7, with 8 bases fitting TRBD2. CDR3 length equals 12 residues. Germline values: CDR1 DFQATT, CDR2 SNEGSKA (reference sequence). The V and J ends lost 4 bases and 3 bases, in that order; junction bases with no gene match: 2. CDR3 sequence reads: CSAIAGGYEQYF. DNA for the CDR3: TGCAGTGCTATCGCGGGAGGCTACGAGCAGTACTTC.

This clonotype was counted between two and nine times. This chain's CDR3 is CASSIGLAGLAKNIQYF. In nucleotides, the CDR3 is TGTGCCAGTAGTATAGGACTAGCGGGCCTAGCCAAAAACATTCAGTACTTC. The chain carries TRBV19 and TRBJ2-4; 10 bases map to TRBD2. With 1 base clipped from V and 0 bases from J, the junction kept 3 bases outside the gene matches. Germline CDR1 and CDR2: LNHDA and SQIVND (reference sequence). The CDR3 covers 17 residues.

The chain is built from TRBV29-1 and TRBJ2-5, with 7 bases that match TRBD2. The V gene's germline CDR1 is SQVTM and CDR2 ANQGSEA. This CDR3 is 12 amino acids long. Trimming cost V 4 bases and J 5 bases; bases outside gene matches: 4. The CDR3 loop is CSVGSSGETQYF. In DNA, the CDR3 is TGCAGCGTTGGCTCTAGCGGTGAGACCCAGTACTTC.